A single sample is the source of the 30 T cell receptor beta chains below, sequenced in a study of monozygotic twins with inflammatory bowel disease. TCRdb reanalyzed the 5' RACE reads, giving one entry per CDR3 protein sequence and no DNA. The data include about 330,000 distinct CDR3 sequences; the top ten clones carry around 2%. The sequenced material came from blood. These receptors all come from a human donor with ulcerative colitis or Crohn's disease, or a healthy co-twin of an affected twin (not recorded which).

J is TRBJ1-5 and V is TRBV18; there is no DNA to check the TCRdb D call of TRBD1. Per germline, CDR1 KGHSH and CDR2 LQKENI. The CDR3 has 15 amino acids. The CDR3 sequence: CASSRGQGGNQPQHF.

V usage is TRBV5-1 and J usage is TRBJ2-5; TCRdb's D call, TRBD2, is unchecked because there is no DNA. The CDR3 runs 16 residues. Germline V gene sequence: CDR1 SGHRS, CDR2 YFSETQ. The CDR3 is CASSLAGSGRQETQYF. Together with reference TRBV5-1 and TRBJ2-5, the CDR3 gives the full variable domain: KAGVTQTPRYLIKTRGQQVTLSCSPISGHRSVSWYQQTPGQGLQFLFEYFSETQRNKGNFPGRFSGRQFSNSRSEMNVSTLELGDSALYLCASSLAGSGRQETQYFGPGTRLLVL.

The CDR3 spells CASSSTDRINTEAFF. The V gene is TRBV5-1, the J gene TRBJ1-1; absent DNA, TCRdb's TRBD1 call cannot be checked. CDR1 is SGHRS, CDR2 YFSETQ, per germline. This CDR3 has 15 residues. Variable domain in full (rest from reference TRBV5-1 and TRBJ1-1): KAGVTQTPRYLIKTRGQQVTLSCSPISGHRSVSWYQQTPGQGLQFLFEYFSETQRNKGNFPGRFSGRQFSNSRSEMNVSTLELGDSALYLCASSSTDRINTEAFFGQGTRLTVV.

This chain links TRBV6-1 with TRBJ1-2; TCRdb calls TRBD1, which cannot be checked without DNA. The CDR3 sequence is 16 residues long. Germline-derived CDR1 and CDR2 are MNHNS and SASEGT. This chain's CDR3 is CASSLGRESLNYGYTF.

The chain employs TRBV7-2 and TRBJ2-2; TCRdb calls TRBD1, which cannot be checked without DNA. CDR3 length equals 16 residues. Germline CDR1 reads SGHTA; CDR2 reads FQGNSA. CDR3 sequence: CASSLVGGANTGELFF.

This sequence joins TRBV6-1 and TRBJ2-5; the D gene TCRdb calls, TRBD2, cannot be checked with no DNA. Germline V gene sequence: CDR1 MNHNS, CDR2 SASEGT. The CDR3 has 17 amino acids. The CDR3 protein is CASRRSTTSGRYETQYF.

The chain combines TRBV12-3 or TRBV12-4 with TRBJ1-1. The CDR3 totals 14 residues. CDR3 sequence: CASSFGQMNTEAFF.

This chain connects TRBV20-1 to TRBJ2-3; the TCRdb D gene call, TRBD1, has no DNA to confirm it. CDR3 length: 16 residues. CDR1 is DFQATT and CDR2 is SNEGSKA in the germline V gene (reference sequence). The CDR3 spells CSARLRTGGSTDTQYF.

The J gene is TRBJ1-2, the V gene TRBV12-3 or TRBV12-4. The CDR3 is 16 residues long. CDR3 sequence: CASSLRSGGPTYGYTF.

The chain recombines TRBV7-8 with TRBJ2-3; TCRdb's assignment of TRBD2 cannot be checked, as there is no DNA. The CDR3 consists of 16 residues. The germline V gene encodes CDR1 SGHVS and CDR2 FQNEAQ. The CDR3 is CASSRPTGGRTDTQYF.

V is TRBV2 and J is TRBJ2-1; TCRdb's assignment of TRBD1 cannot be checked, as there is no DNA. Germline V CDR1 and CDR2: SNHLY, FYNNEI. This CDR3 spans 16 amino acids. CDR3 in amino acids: CASSEETDSLYNEQFF.

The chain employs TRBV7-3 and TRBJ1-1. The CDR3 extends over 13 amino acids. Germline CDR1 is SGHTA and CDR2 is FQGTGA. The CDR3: CASSNDRNTEAFF.

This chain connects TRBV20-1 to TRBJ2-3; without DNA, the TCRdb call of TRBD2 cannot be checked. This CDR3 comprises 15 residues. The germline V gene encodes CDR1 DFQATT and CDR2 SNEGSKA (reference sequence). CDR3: CSAVGTSGGTDTQYF.

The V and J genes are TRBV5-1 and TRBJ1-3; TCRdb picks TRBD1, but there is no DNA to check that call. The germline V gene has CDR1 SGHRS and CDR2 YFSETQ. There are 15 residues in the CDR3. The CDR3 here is CASRQGTSSGNTIYF. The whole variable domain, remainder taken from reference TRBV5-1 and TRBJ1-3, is KAGVTQTPRYLIKTRGQQVTLSCSPISGHRSVSWYQQTPGQGLQFLFEYFSETQRNKGNFPGRFSGRQFSNSRSEMNVSTLELGDSALYLCASRQGTSSGNTIYFGEGSWLTVV.

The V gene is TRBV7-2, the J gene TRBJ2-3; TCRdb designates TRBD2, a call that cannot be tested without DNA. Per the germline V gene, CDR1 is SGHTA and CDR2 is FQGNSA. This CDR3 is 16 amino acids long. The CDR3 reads CASSSWTSGRSDTQYF.

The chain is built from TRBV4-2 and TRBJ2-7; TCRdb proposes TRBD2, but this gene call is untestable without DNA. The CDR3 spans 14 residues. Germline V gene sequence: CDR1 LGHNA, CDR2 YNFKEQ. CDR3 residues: CASSAGGALYEQYF.

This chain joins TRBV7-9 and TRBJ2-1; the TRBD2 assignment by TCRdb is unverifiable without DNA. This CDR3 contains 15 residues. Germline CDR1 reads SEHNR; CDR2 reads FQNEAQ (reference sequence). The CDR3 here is CASSSTSGINNEQFF.

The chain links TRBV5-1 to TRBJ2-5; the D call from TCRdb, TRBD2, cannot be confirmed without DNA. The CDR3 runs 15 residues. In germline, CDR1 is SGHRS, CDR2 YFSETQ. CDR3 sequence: CASSLAQGPRETQYF.

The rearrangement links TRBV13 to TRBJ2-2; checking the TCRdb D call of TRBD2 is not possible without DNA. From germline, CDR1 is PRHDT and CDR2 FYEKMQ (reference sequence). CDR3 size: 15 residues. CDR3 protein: CASSFIAENTGELFF.

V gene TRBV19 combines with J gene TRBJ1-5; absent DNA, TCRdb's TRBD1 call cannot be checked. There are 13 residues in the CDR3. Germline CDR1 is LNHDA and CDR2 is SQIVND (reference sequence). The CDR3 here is CASSTQGVEPQHF. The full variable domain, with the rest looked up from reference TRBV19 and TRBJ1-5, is DGGITQSPKYLFRKEGQNVTLSCEQNLNHDAMYWYRQDPGQGLRLIYYSQIVNDFQKGDIAEGYSVSREKKESFPLTVTSAQKNPTAFYLCASSTQGVEPQHFGDGTRLSIL.

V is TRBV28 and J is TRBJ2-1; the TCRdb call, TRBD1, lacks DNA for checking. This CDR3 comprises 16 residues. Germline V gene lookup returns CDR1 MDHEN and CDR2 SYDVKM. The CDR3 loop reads CASSFRHRQGRNEQFF.

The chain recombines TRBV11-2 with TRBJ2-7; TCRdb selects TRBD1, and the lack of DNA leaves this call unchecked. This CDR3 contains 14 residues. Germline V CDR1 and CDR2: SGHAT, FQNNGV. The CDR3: CASSNQGTIYEQYF.

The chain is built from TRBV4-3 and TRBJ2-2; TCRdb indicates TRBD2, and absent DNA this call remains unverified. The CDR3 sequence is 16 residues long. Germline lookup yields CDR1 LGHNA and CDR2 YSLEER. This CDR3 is CASSQGTSGHTGELFF.

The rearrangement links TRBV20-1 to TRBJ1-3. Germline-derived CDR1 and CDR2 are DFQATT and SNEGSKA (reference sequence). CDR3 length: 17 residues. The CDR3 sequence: CSAREQGPRFSGNTIYF.

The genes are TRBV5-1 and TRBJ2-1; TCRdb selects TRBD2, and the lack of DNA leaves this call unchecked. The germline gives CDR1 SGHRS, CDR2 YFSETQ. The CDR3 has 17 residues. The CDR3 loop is CASSWGTGTERYNEQFF.

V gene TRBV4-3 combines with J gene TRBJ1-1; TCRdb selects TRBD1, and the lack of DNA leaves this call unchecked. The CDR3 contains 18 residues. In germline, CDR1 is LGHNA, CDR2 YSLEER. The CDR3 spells CASSQGTPQMAMNTEAFF.

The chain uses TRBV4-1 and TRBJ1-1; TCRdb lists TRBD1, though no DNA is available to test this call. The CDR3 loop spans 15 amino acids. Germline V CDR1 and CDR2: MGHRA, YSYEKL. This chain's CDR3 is CASSQIQGAYTEAFF.

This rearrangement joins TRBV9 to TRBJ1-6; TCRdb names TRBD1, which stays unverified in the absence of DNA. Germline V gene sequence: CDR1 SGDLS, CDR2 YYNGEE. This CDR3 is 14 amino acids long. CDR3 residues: CASSVAGQTVPLHF.

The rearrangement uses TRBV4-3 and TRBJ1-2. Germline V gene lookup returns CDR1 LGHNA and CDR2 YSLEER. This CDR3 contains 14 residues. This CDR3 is CASSQDLEREGYTF.

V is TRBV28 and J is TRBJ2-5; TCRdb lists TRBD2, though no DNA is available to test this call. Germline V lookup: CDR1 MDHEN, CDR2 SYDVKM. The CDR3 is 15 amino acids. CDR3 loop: CASSPLVGRSETQYF.